The next 30 T cell receptor beta chains were all read from a single sample in a study of shared clonotypes between healthy human individuals. Only in-frame clones appear in the TCRdb table, and some are missing; sequencing was by immunoSEQ multiplex PCR. This table holds approximately 590,000 clones, 95% to 96% found once. Terminally differentiated effector memory CD45RA+ cells were excluded from the naive CD8 cells, which were CD45RO-negative and positively selected for CCR7. Source material: naive CD8+ T cells sorted from blood. The source of these receptors is a woman aged 25-40 years in good health.

The J gene is TRBJ2-7, the V gene TRBV7-9; D remains unclear. The V gene lost 5 bases and the J gene lost 3 bases, with 14 bases spanning the gap. Germline lookup yields CDR1 SEHNR and CDR2 FQNEAQ (reference sequence). The CDR3 is made up of 14 amino acids. The DNA for the CDR3 is TGTGCCAGCAGCCCTGCTATCGGGTACTACGAGCAGTACTTC. Protein product: CASSPAIGYYEQYF.

The count of this clone is one. J is TRBJ2-7 and V is TRBV28, with TRBD2 matching over 8 bases. V was clipped by 4 bases and J by 5 bases; unmatched bases: 7. This CDR3 spans 14 amino acids. The germline V gene has CDR1 MDHEN and CDR2 SYDVKM. The chain's CDR3 is CASSSPGGPHEQYF. The CDR3 DNA sequence: TGTGCCAGCAGTTCCCCGGGAGGGCCCCACGAGCAGTACTTC.

This rearrangement joins TRBV15 to TRBJ2-3; 7 bases match TRBD1. The J segment lost 1 base and the V segment lost 0 bases, leaving 7 bases of the junction unmatched. This CDR3 has 17 amino acids. CDR1 LNHNV and CDR2 YYDKDF come from the germline V gene (reference sequence). CDR3 bases: TGTGCCACCAGCAGAGACCTCGGACAGGCAGGCACAGATACGCAGTATTTT. Amino acid sequence: CATSRDLGQAGTDTQYF.

The rearrangement links TRBV6-6 to TRBJ2-1; 12 bases agree with TRBD1. This CDR3 spans 14 amino acids. After removal of 8 bases from V and 6 bases from J, the junction contained 5 bases not matched to a gene. Germline CDR1 MNHNY, CDR2 SVGAGI (reference sequence). Written as DNA, the CDR3 is TGTGCCAGCCTGGGACAGGGGGCGGGCAATGAGCAGTTCTTC. Translating gives CASLGQGAGNEQFF.

The chain employs TRBV27 and TRBJ2-5; D might be TRBD2 (6 bases). The germline gives CDR1 MNHEY, CDR2 SMNVEV (reference sequence). V lost 0 bases to trimming and J lost 2 bases, with 10 bases between them. The CDR3 consists of 15 residues. For the CDR3, the DNA is TGTGCCAGCAGTTTATCTAATGGGGGGCAAGAGACCCAGTACTTC. Protein product: CASSLSNGGQETQYF.

The rearrangement uses TRBV4-1 and TRBJ2-7; D gene unclear. This CDR3 spans 14 amino acids. The V gene's germline CDR1 is MGHRA and CDR2 YSYEKL. Trimming left V 4 bases short and J 2 bases short, with 12 bases between. In DNA form, the CDR3 reads TGCGCCAGCAGCCCCAAGCTTAGGACCTACGAGCAGTACTTC. Amino acid sequence: CASSPKLRTYEQYF.

V and J are TRBV7-9 and TRBJ2-2; the match to TRBD2 covers 13 bases. Germline V lookup: CDR1 SEHNR, CDR2 FQNEAQ (reference sequence). V shed 4 bases and J 5 bases; nucleotides not matched to a gene: 1. This CDR3 region has 15 residues. The CDR3 bases are TGTGCCAGCAGCTCGGGACTAGCGGGGACCGGGGAGCTGTTTTTT. Translating gives CASSSGLAGTGELFF.

V usage is TRBV5-1 and J usage is TRBJ1-2; D unresolved. The CDR3 is 14 residues long. CDR1 is SGHRS, CDR2 YFSETQ, per germline. V lost 0 bases and J lost 4, with 10 bases in between. The CDR3 coding sequence is TGCGCCAGCAGCTTGGTGGGCTCCTTCTATGGCTACACCTTC. It yields the protein CASSLVGSFYGYTF. Based on the CDR3 plus reference TRBV5-1 and TRBJ1-2, the full variable domain is KAGVTQTPRYLIKTRGQQVTLSCSPISGHRSVSWYQQTPGQGLQFLFEYFSETQRNKGNFPGRFSGRQFSNSRSEMNVSTLELGDSALYLCASSLVGSFYGYTFGSGTRLTVV.

The J gene is TRBJ1-1, the V gene TRBV28; D is ambiguous. Trimming pared 5 bases from V and 0 bases from J, leaving 10 bases between. This CDR3 contains 14 residues. Germline CDR1 and CDR2: MDHEN and SYDVKM. The CDR3 DNA reads TGTGCCAGCAGTAAATGGGCCTTGAACACTGAAGCTTTCTTT. This codes for CASSKWALNTEAFF.

The rearrangement uses TRBV27 and TRBJ2-1; 12 bases match TRBD1. The junction had 7 bases not matched to a gene; V was cut back by 5 bases and J by 8 bases. This CDR3 has 15 residues. The germline V gene has CDR1 MNHEY and CDR2 SMNVEV (reference sequence). This CDR3 reads CASSRRDRGLHEQFF. The CDR3 DNA reads as TGTGCCAGCAGTCGACGGGACAGGGGGCTACATGAGCAGTTCTTC.

V and J are TRBV4-1 and TRBJ2-7; perhaps D is TRBD1 or TRBD2 (5 bases each). The CDR3 sequence is 16 residues long. CDR1 is MGHRA and CDR2 is YSYEKL in the germline V gene. V lost 6 bases to trimming and J lost 3 bases, with 21 bases between them. CDR3: CASSPRFGQGVYEQYF. As DNA, the CDR3 is TGCGCCAGCAGTCCAAGATTCGGGCAGGGAGTCTACGAGCAGTACTTC.

The chain uses TRBV7-9 and TRBJ2-1; the D gene is possibly TRBD1 (5 bases). V was shortened by 6 bases and J by 8 bases, with 20 bases between the two germline ends. CDR3 length: 15 residues. Germline V lookup: CDR1 SEHNR, CDR2 FQNEAQ (reference sequence). CDR3 residues: CASRRNLGAFYEQFF. Here the CDR3 DNA reads TGTGCCAGCAGAAGGAACCTAGGGGCGTTCTATGAGCAGTTCTTC.

The chain joins TRBV6-1 to TRBJ1-5, with D uncertain. In germline, CDR1 is MNHNS, CDR2 SASEGT. V lost 3 bases to trimming and J lost 7 bases, with 16 bases between them. The CDR3 sequence is 15 residues long. The CDR3 sequence is CASSDVRGGLQPQHF. CDR3 nucleotide sequence: TGTGCCAGCAGTGACGTGCGGGGAGGGCTACAGCCCCAGCATTTT.

As for this clone: Additional DNA sequences in this sample encode the identical CDR3. The chain joins TRBV9 to TRBJ2-7; D is ambiguous. Germline V gene lookup returns CDR1 SGDLS and CDR2 YYNGEE. CDR3 length: 13 amino acids. Trimming took 0 bases from V and 7 from J, leaving 11 bases between them. The CDR3 sequence is CASSVGTASEQYF. In nucleotides, the CDR3 is TGTGCCAGCAGCGTAGGTACAGCCTCTGAGCAGTACTTC.

This chain joins TRBV5-4 and TRBJ2-3; 11 bases match TRBD2. The CDR3 sequence is 16 residues long. The J segment lost 0 bases and the V segment lost 7 bases, leaving 7 bases of the junction unmatched. The germline gives CDR1 SGHNT, CDR2 YYREEE (reference sequence). The CDR3 loop is CASEASGRTSTDTQYF. CDR3 nucleotides: TGTGCCAGCGAGGCTAGCGGGAGGACAAGCACAGATACGCAGTATTTT.

A remark on this clone: Its ends do not fully match the called genes, so a read error is possible. This chain uses TRBV2 with TRBJ1-5; 8 nucleotides match TRBD1. The length of the CDR3 is 15 residues. The germline CDR1 and CDR2 sequences are SNHLY and FYNNEI. The CDR3 DNA reads TGTGCCAGCAGCGAAGACTACAGGGGGAATCAGCCCCAGCATTTT. Translating it yields CASSEDYRGNQPQHF. The whole variable domain, filled in from reference TRBV2 and TRBJ1-5, reads EPEVTQTPSHQVTQMGQEVILRCVPISNHLYFYWYRQILGQKVEFLVSFYNNEISEKSEIFDDQFSVERPDGSNFTLKIRSTKLEDSAMYFCASSEDYRGNQPQHFGDGTRLSIL.

The V call is TRBV6-5, the J call TRBJ2-3; tentative D call: TRBD2 (5 bases). The CDR3 totals 15 residues. The V and J ends lost 7 bases and 6 bases respectively, with 20 bases between them. Germline CDR1 is MNHEY and CDR2 is SVGAGI. Here the CDR3 reads CASKTGYRAGDTQYF. CDR3 bases: TGTGCCAGCAAAACGGGATATAGGGCGGGCGATACGCAGTATTTT.

The chain couples TRBV28 to TRBJ2-7; TRBD1 aligns across 8 bases. The length of the CDR3 is 16 residues. Germline V gene sequence: CDR1 MDHEN, CDR2 SYDVKM. With 5 bases clipped from V and 5 bases from J, the junction kept 14 bases outside the gene matches. The DNA for the CDR3 is TGTGCCAGCAGTCTCTATCAGGGGGCCGAAACAAACGAGCAGTACTTC. As protein: CASSLYQGAETNEQYF.

The gene calls are TRBV27 and TRBJ1-3; 8 positions agree with TRBD1. The germline CDR1 and CDR2 sequences are MNHEY and SMNVEV (reference sequence). The CDR3 contains 17 residues. With 5 bases clipped from V and 4 bases from J, the junction kept 13 bases outside the gene matches. The CDR3 bases are TGTGCCAGCAGTCCTGGACAGGGAACCCGTAGGGGAAACACCATATATTTT. It is translated as CASSPGQGTRRGNTIYF.

The CDR3 here is CAIGGVGNTEAFF. The CDR3 coding sequence is TGTGCCATCGGAGGGGTGGGGAACACTGAAGCTTTCTTT. The V call is TRBV7-9, the J call TRBJ1-1; the D gene is possibly TRBD1 (5 bases). The CDR3 runs to 13 residues. The V end lost 10 bases, the J end lost 1 base, and 13 bases lay between the germline ends. The V gene's germline CDR1 is SEHNR and CDR2 FQNEAQ (reference sequence). The whole variable domain, filled in from reference TRBV7-9 and TRBJ1-1, reads DTGVSQNPRHKITKRGQNVTFRCDPISEHNRLYWYRQTLGQGPEFLTYFQNEAQLEKSRLLSDRFSAERPKGSFSTLEIQRTEQGDSAMYLCAIGGVGNTEAFFGQGTRLTVV.

This chain links TRBV27 with TRBJ2-1; 13 bases align to TRBD2. V was clipped by 5 bases and J by 7 bases; unmatched bases: 8. This CDR3 spans 16 amino acids. Germline V gene sequence: CDR1 MNHEY, CDR2 SMNVEV (reference sequence). Here the CDR3 reads CASSPPGTSGTNEQFF. CDR3 sequence (DNA): TGTGCCAGCAGTCCTCCCGGGACTAGCGGGACAAATGAGCAGTTCTTC.

This chain uses TRBV14 with TRBJ2-1, with no clear D. From germline, CDR1 is SGHDN and CDR2 FVKESK. V was clipped by 4 bases and J by 3 bases, with 13 bases between them. The CDR3 loop spans 15 amino acids. CDR3 loop: CASSPWSSRYNEQFF. The CDR3 DNA follows: TGTGCCAGCAGCCCTTGGAGCTCTCGCTACAATGAGCAGTTCTTC.

This rearrangement joins TRBV28 to TRBJ2-1; 7 nucleotides line up with TRBD2. The junction had 8 bases not matched to a gene; V was cut back by 6 bases and J by 0 bases. This CDR3 region has 16 residues. Germline CDR1 is MDHEN and CDR2 is SYDVKM. CDR3 sequence: CASRASGASSYNEQFF. As DNA, the CDR3 is TGTGCCAGCAGGGCAAGCGGGGCAAGCTCCTACAATGAGCAGTTCTTC.

The J gene is TRBJ2-5, the V gene TRBV19; D ambiguous. The CDR3 is made up of 15 amino acids. The ends were cut back, 0 bases at V and 3 bases at J, with 11 bases in the middle. Germline CDR1 LNHDA, CDR2 SQIVND (reference sequence). The CDR3 DNA sequence: TGTGCCAGTAGTATAGATCCCACATTCAAAGAGACCCAGTACTTC. It translates to CASSIDPTFKETQYF.

The J gene is TRBJ1-3, the V gene TRBV4-1; 7 bases fit TRBD1. Germline values: CDR1 MGHRA, CDR2 YSYEKL. The CDR3 is 18 residues long. V lost 6 bases and J lost 4; bases outside the gene matches: 18. This CDR3 is CASSTGTAAYSGGNTIYF. The CDR3 DNA reads as TGCGCCAGCAGTACCGGGACAGCGGCCTACTCTGGCGGAAACACCATATATTTT.

This clone appeared a single time. The chain links TRBV27 to TRBJ1-1; TRBD1 might be the D (5 bases). V lost 8 bases and J 1 base, leaving 14 bases between the germline ends. Germline assignment: CDR1 MNHEY and CDR2 SMNVEV (reference sequence). The CDR3 is 14 residues long. CDR3: CASGPGRENTEAFF. In DNA form, the CDR3 reads TGTGCCAGCGGGCCGGGACGGGAGAACACTGAAGCTTTCTTT.

The chain employs TRBV19 and TRBJ2-2; D might be TRBD1 (5 bases). The CDR3 has 13 amino acids. Germline CDR1 reads LNHDA; CDR2 reads SQIVND (reference sequence). Trimming took off 5 bases at V and 3 bases at J, with 7 bases between the two ends. The CDR3 sequence: CASSLQDTGELFF. CDR3 DNA: TGTGCCAGTAGTCTACAGGACACCGGGGAGCTGTTTTTT.

The CDR3 protein is CASSYVGILSYNEQFF. In nucleotides, the CDR3 is TGTGCCAGCAGTTACGTGGGGATCCTCTCCTACAATGAGCAGTTCTTC. The chain joins TRBV27 to TRBJ2-1, with no clear D. CDR1 is MNHEY and CDR2 is SMNVEV in the germline V gene (reference sequence). The V end lost 4 bases, the J end lost 0 bases, and 13 bases lay between the germline ends. The CDR3 is made up of 16 amino acids.

This clone was detected once. This chain connects TRBV18 to TRBJ2-1; D may be TRBD1 or TRBD2 (5 bases each). The CDR3 consists of 14 residues. Germline V gene lookup returns CDR1 KGHSH and CDR2 LQKENI. Trimming took 4 bases from V and 3 from J, leaving 10 bases between them. CDR3 nucleotides: TGTGCCAGCTCACTTGGGACGGACTACAATGAGCAGTTCTTC. Translation: CASSLGTDYNEQFF.

This chain links TRBV27 with TRBJ1-4; the D is unclear. Germline V gene sequence: CDR1 MNHEY, CDR2 SMNVEV (reference sequence). V was trimmed by 6 bases and J by 4 bases, leaving 12 bases between them. The CDR3 spans 14 residues. The CDR3 sequence is CASSHLDGNEKLFF. The CDR3, as DNA: TGTGCCAGCAGCCACCTGGACGGTAATGAAAAACTGTTTTTT.